This T cell receptor (beta chain) was recorded in a study of T cells in Graves' hyperthyroidism and ophthalmopathy. Study overall: Staff took peripheral blood when the initial diagnosis was made, before any treatment began. Study-wide results and caveats: Most thyroid clonotypes expanded above 0.001 appeared in blood too. A model using 13 V-J features told ophthalmopathy apart from stable hyperthyroidism.

In regard to this clonotype: Its target is not known.

The germline V gene encodes CDR1 MNHEY and CDR2 SMNVEV (reference sequence). The CDR3 is made up of 15 amino acids. V lost 5 bases and J lost 4, with 17 bases in between. Amplification targeted TCR beta CDR3 regions from RNA transcripts. First-round RT-PCR with HTBI primers amplified the TCR CDR3 region. TCRdb redid the calling of the multiplex PCR reads with MiXCR, one entry per CDR3 protein. The sample holds over 350,000 distinct CDR3 sequences, 11% to 15% seen once. This clonotype was sampled from a man in his fifties with Graves' ophthalmopathy. Input material: blood. The chain links TRBV27 to TRBJ1-2; maybe TRBD1 (5 bases). In nucleotides, the CDR3 is TGTGCCAGCAGTCCTACAGCGAGTGGGGCCTATGGCTACACCTTC. This encodes CASSPTASGAYGYTF.